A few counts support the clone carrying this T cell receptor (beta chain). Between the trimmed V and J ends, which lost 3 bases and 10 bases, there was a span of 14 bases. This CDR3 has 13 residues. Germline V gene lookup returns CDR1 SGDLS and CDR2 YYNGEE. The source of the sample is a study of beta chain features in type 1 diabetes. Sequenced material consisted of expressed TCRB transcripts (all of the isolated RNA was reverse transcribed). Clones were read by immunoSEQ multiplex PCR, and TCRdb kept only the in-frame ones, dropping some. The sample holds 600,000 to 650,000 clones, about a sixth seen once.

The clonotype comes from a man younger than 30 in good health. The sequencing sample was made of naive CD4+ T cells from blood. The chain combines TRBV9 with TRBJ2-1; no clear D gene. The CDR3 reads CASSALWGNEQFF. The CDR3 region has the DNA TGTGCCAGCAGCGCTCTGTGGGGTAACGAGCAGTTCTTC.